This T cell receptor (beta chain) emerged from a study of T cells in localized non-small cell lung cancer. Overall study results and limits: Because only a single region of the tumor was sequenced, heterogeneity remains possible.

For this clone: Its antigen is as yet unknown.

Germline-derived CDR1 and CDR2 are SEHNR and FQNEAQ (reference sequence). Trimming removed 4 bases from V and 1 base from J; junction bases left unmatched: 1. The CDR3 sequence is 14 residues long. Method: immunoSEQ multiplex PCR; TCRdb's copy keeps in-frame clones and lacks some. In the table there are more than 12,000 clones, around 81% of which are singletons. The sequence was collected from a female donor over 55 with stage I squamous cell lung carcinoma. The source was peripheral blood, collected before any cancer treatment. The chain is built from TRBV7-9 and TRBJ2-3; 8 positions agree with TRBD1. CDR3 protein: CASSSGQGTDTQYF. The CDR3, as DNA: TGTGCCAGCAGCTCGGGACAGGGCACAGATACGCAGTATTTT.